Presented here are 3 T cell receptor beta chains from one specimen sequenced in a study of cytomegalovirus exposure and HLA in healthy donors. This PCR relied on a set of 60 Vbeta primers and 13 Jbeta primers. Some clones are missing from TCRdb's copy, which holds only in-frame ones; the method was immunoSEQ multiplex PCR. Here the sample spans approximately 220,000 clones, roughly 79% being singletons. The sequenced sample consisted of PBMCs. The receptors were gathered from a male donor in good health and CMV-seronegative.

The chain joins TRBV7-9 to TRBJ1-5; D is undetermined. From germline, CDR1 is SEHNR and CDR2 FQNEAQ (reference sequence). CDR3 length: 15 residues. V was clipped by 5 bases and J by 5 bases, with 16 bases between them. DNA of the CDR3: TGTGCCAGCAGCCCCCGGGGATCTGCAGATCAGCCCCAGCATTTT. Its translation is CASSPRGSADQPQHF.

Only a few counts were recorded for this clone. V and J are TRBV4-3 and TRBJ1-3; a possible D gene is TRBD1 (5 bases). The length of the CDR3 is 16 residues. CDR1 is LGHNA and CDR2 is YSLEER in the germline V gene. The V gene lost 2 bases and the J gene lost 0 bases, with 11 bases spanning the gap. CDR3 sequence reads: CASSQHQGFSGNTIYF. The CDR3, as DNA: TGCGCCAGCAGCCAACACCAGGGATTCTCTGGAAACACCATATATTTT.

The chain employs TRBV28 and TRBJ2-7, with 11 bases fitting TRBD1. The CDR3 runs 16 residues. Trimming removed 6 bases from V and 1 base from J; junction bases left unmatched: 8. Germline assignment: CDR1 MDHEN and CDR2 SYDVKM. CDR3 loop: CASSRAGTGGSYEQYF. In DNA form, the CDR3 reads TGTGCCAGCAGCCGAGCCGGGACAGGGGGGTCCTACGAGCAGTACTTC. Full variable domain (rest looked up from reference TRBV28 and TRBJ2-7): DVKVTQSSRYLVKRTGEKVFLECVQDMDHENMFWYRQDPGLGLRLIYFSYDVKMKEKGDIPEGYSVSREKKERFSLILESASTNQTSMYLCASSRAGTGGSYEQYFGPGTRLTVT.